This T cell receptor (beta chain) stems from a study of T cells in Graves' hyperthyroidism and ophthalmopathy. This clonotype was seen a handful of times. The source material, RNA transcripts, was used to amplify TCR beta CDR3 regions. The HTBI primer set served for first-round RT-PCR of the TCR CDR3. MiXCR was run by TCRdb on the multiplex PCR reads, yielding one entry per CDR3 protein. Of hundreds of thousands of distinct CDR3 sequences listed, over 12% are singletons. Under 3 months was the duration of disease in ophthalmopathy patients, who also had a Clinical Activity Score of at least 3 and a NOSPECS grade of at least 4. The study excluded patients with uncontrolled infection, other autoimmune disease, pregnancy or lactation. Clinical symptoms, serum thyroxine, TRAb, thyroid ultrasound and orbital computed tomography established diagnosis. Looked up from germline, CDR1 is SQVTM and CDR2 is ANQGSEA. V lost 4 bases to trimming and J lost 5 bases, with 6 bases between them. This CDR3 has 11 amino acids.

J is TRBJ2-1 and V is TRBV29-1; D not resolved. Sequencing used blood. This receptor was obtained from a man between 18 and 29 years old with Graves' ophthalmopathy. The CDR3 is CSVVTDNEQFF. The CDR3 DNA is TGCAGCGTTGTGACTGACAATGAGCAGTTCTTC.